These 23 T cell receptor beta chains were all obtained from the same sample, sequenced in a study of T cell responses to AZD1222 COVID-19 vaccine. The table came from immunoSEQ multiplex PCR; TCRdb's copy has only in-frame clones and leaves some out. The sample has about 54,000 clones, 70% to 90% seen once. The sequencing here drew on peripheral blood, taken on day 0 of AZD1222 vaccination. The receptor set was obtained from an adult in good health.

This rearrangement joins TRBV19 to TRBJ2-7, with D perhaps given as TRBD1 or TRBD2 (5 bases each). The length of the CDR3 is 13 residues. V was cut by 5 bases and J by 3 bases, with 11 bases left in between. CDR1 is LNHDA, CDR2 SQIVND, per germline (reference sequence). The CDR3 reads CASSGDGRYEQYF. The CDR3 DNA follows: TGTGCCAGTAGTGGGGACGGACGCTACGAGCAGTACTTC.

This clone has a handful of counts. The chain links TRBV29-1 to TRBJ2-3; 11 nucleotides align to TRBD2. Germline V gene sequence: CDR1 SQVTM, CDR2 ANQGSEA. This CDR3 has 14 amino acids. Unmatched junction bases numbered 2, after V lost 6 bases and J lost 0 bases. The CDR3 DNA sequence: TGCAGCGTCACTAGCGGGGGAAGCACAGATACGCAGTATTTT. The encoded protein is CSVTSGGSTDTQYF.

This clone appeared a single time. This rearrangement joins TRBV4-1 to TRBJ2-1, with 7 nucleotides matching TRBD2. This CDR3 region has 17 residues. V lost 5 bases to trimming and J lost 6 bases; unmatched junction nucleotides: 16. Germline V gene sequence: CDR1 MGHRA, CDR2 YSYEKL. The CDR3 bases are TGCGCCAGCAGCTCCCCCGCCGGTAGCGGGTCGTTCAATGAGCAGTTCTTC. Encoded protein: CASSSPAGSGSFNEQFF.

This clone turned up a few times. V is TRBV6-1 and J is TRBJ1-1; weak D call: TRBD1 (5 bases). V shed 3 bases and J shed 5 bases, with 10 bases lying between them. CDR1 and CDR2 from the germline V gene are MNHNS and SASEGT. The CDR3 extends over 13 amino acids. CDR3 DNA sequence: TGTGCCAGCAGTGACAGGGTTAGTACTGAAGCTTTCTTT. Translated: CASSDRVSTEAFF.

The J gene is TRBJ2-5, the V gene TRBV9, with 10 bases aligning to TRBD2. This CDR3 is built from 15 residues. V gave up 4 bases and J gave up 1 base; unmatched junction bases: 4. Germline lookup yields CDR1 SGDLS and CDR2 YYNGEE. The CDR3 spells CASSPSGRSQETQYF. CDR3 nucleotides: TGTGCCAGCAGCCCTAGCGGGAGAAGCCAAGAGACCCAGTACTTC.

The chain employs TRBV28 and TRBJ2-4, with D maybe TRBD1 (5 bases). Trimming removed 6 bases from V and 8 bases from J, with 14 bases in between. Germline-derived CDR1 and CDR2 are MDHEN and SYDVKM. The CDR3 runs to 13 residues. The CDR3 DNA sequence: TGTGCCAGCAGCTACCCCGGACAAGACATTCAGTACTTC. Residues: CASSYPGQDIQYF.

The chain is built from TRBV19 and TRBJ1-5; TRBD1 aligns across 7 bases. Trimming removed 2 bases from V and 5 bases from J; junction bases left unmatched: 6. This CDR3 comprises 15 residues. Germline lookup yields CDR1 LNHDA and CDR2 SQIVND (reference sequence). CDR3 sequence reads: CASSITTGYHQPQHF. CDR3 sequence (DNA): TGTGCCAGTAGTATAACGACAGGGTACCATCAGCCCCAGCATTTT.

The chain recombines TRBV6-5 with TRBJ1-1; D is unresolved. The CDR3 loop spans 15 amino acids. V shed 5 bases and J shed 0 bases, with 13 bases lying between them. Germline-derived CDR1 and CDR2 are MNHEY and SVGAGI. Here the CDR3 DNA reads TGTGCCAGCAGTCGTGACCTCAAGCTGAACACTGAAGCTTTCTTT. This translates into CASSRDLKLNTEAFF.

The gene calls are TRBV7-9 and TRBJ1-2; the match to TRBD1 covers 8 bases. CDR1 and CDR2 (germline): SEHNR, FQNEAQ (reference sequence). Unmatched junction bases numbered 6, after V lost 3 bases and J lost 6 bases. This CDR3 is built from 14 residues. The CDR3 sequence: CASSLVQGANGYTF. The CDR3 DNA reads TGTGCCAGCAGCTTGGTCCAGGGGGCGAATGGCTACACCTTC.

The chain links TRBV9 to TRBJ2-1, with D possibly TRBD2 on 5 matching bases. Trimming cost V 1 base and J 5 bases, with 10 bases left between them. The germline gives CDR1 SGDLS, CDR2 YYNGEE. The CDR3 has 14 amino acids. The CDR3 loop reads CASSVSGVDNEQFF. CDR3 DNA sequence: TGTGCCAGCAGCGTATCCGGGGTCGACAATGAGCAGTTCTTC.

The chain has TRBV6-5 and TRBJ2-3, with TRBD2 identical over 9 bases. CDR1 and CDR2 from the germline V gene are MNHEY and SVGAGI. The CDR3 has 14 residues. V shed 2 bases and J 6 bases; nucleotides not matched to a gene: 3. CDR3 region: CASSYAAGGDTQYF. DNA for the CDR3: TGTGCCAGCAGTTACGCTGCGGGAGGGGATACGCAGTATTTT.

The chain is built from TRBV9 and TRBJ1-1; 9 bases match TRBD1. CDR3 size: 15 residues. V was clipped by 6 bases and J by 4 bases; unmatched bases: 10. Germline V CDR1 and CDR2: SGDLS, YYNGEE. CDR3 sequence (DNA): TGTGCCAGCACCGACCTATTGACAGGGGGCACTGAAGCTTTCTTT. It is translated as CASTDLLTGGTEAFF.

The chain has TRBV6-2 or TRBV6-3 and TRBJ2-5; 9 bases fit TRBD2. This CDR3 contains 14 residues. The V gene end was trimmed by 6 bases and the J gene end by 4 bases; junction bases not matched to a gene: 6. CDR1 and CDR2 (germline): MNHEY, SVGEGT. CDR3 DNA sequence: TGTGCCAGCAGCGCGGGAGGGCGAGCAGAGACCCAGTACTTC. Protein sequence: CASSAGGRAETQYF.

This clone was seen just once. V gene TRBV5-6 combines with J gene TRBJ2-7, with D perhaps matching TRBD1 or TRBD2 (5 bases each). The CDR3 length is 13 residues. The germline CDR1 and CDR2 sequences are SGHDT and YYEEEE. V shed 0 bases and J shed 5 bases, with 9 bases lying between them. DNA for the CDR3: TGTGCCAGCAGCTTGGGAGGGGTCGACGAGCAGTACTTC. As protein: CASSLGGVDEQYF.

This chain joins TRBV7-9 and TRBJ2-1; D is undetermined. Germline CDR1 and CDR2: SEHNR and FQNEAQ (reference sequence). V was cut by 3 bases and J by 4 bases, with 10 bases left in between. The CDR3 runs 14 residues. In nucleotides, the CDR3 is TGTGCCAGCAGCTTCTCCACTGGATACAATGAGCAGTTCTTC. As protein: CASSFSTGYNEQFF.

The chain couples TRBV28 to TRBJ2-7; 9 positions match TRBD2. Losses at the gene ends were 6 bases for V and 3 bases for J; bases not matched to a gene: 6. Germline V gene sequence: CDR1 MDHEN, CDR2 SYDVKM. The CDR3 consists of 14 residues. The CDR3 nucleotides read TGTGCCAGCAGAGTAGCGGGAGACCACTACGAGCAGTACTTC. Its protein product is CASRVAGDHYEQYF.

J is TRBJ2-1 and V is TRBV7-6; D is perhaps TRBD1 (7 bases). Trimming cost V 0 bases and J 9 bases, with 15 bases left between them. CDR3 length: 15 residues. The V gene's germline CDR1 is SGHVS and CDR2 FNYEAQ. CDR3 protein: CASSLARRGRSEQFF. CDR3 DNA: TGTGCCAGCAGCTTAGCGCGGAGGGGGCGCAGTGAGCAGTTCTTC.

CDR3 sequence: CASSSTGKVTEAFF. The CDR3 coding sequence is TGTGCCAGCAGCTCGACAGGGAAGGTTACTGAAGCTTTCTTT. The V gene is TRBV7-6, the J gene TRBJ1-1, with 7 nucleotides matching TRBD1. The CDR3 totals 14 residues. V lost 4 bases, J lost 5 bases, and 7 bases stayed unmatched. Germline CDR1 reads SGHVS; CDR2 reads FNYEAQ.

This chain connects TRBV30 to TRBJ2-1; the D gene is possibly TRBD2 (6 bases). Per the germline V gene, CDR1 is GTSNPN and CDR2 is SVGIG (reference sequence). This CDR3 contains 12 residues. V dropped 4 bases and J dropped 13 bases, with 17 bases sitting between them. DNA for the CDR3: TGTGCCTGGAAATCCGGGGGACCCCCCCAGTTCTTC. It translates to CAWKSGGPPQFF.

In its sample, this clone was seen a few times. The V call is TRBV11-2, the J call TRBJ1-2; 10 positions agree with TRBD1. J was trimmed by 6 bases and V by 0 bases; bases with no gene match: 1. The CDR3 is 14 residues long. CDR1 SGHAT and CDR2 FQNNGV come from the germline V gene. The CDR3 loop is CASSLEGTGDGYTF. In DNA form, the CDR3 reads TGTGCCAGCAGCTTAGAGGGGACAGGGGATGGCTACACCTTC.

This clone came up once. J is TRBJ1-5 and V is TRBV28, with unresolved D. V lost 2 bases, J lost 2 bases, and 13 bases lay in between. In germline, CDR1 is MDHEN, CDR2 SYDVKM. This CDR3 contains 16 residues. DNA for the CDR3: TGTGCCAGCAGTTTAGTGGGCCCAGGTCGCAATCAGCCCCAGCATTTT. Translation gives CASSLVGPGRNQPQHF.

The rearrangement links TRBV11-3 to TRBJ2-6; 9 nucleotides match TRBD1. The J segment lost 0 bases and the V segment lost 4 bases, leaving 7 bases of the junction unmatched. The germline V gene has CDR1 SGHNT and CDR2 YENEEA. CDR3 size: 18 residues. The CDR3 DNA reads TGTGCCAGCAGCTCTGGGACAGGGTGGGACTCTGGGGCCAACGTCCTGACTTTC. Translation: CASSSGTGWDSGANVLTF. Filled out from reference TRBV11-3 and TRBJ2-6, the complete variable domain reads EAGVVQSPRYKIIEKKQPVAFWCNPISGHNTLYWYLQNLGQGPELLIRYENEEAVDDSQLPKDRFSAERLKGVDSTLKIQPAELGDSAVYLCASSSGTGWDSGANVLTFGAGSRLTVL.

The J gene is TRBJ2-7, the V gene TRBV5-5; 8 positions agree with TRBD1. The CDR3 loop spans 15 amino acids. Trimming cost V 2 bases and J 4 bases; bases outside gene matches: 8. Germline CDR1 reads SGHKS; CDR2 reads YYEKEE (reference sequence). The CDR3, as DNA: TGTGCCAGCAGCTTCGTGGCGGACAGGGATTACGAGCAGTACTTC. Amino acids: CASSFVADRDYEQYF.